What follows describes a single TCR beta chain. The antigen remains undetermined. PCR primers comprised 60 Vbeta and 13 Jbeta primers. The data were produced by immunoSEQ multiplex PCR, yet TCRdb's version contains in-frame clones alone and is incomplete. The data contain around 150,000 clones, about 80% of them singletons. The sample belongs to a study of cytomegalovirus exposure and HLA in healthy donors. Study overall: Clustering assigned 81% of the approximately 400 genotyped donors to the Caucasian-associated ancestry cluster. Overall study findings and caveats: Evidence from a later analysis indicated that most CMV-associated TCR beta chains looked HLA-restricted.

The source is a man aged 30 to 45 in good health and CMV-seropositive. The sequenced sample was PBMCs.

The CDR3, as DNA: TGTGCCTGGAAACGGAGATCTGGAAACACCATATATTTT. Translated: CAWKRRSGNTIYF. This chain uses TRBV30 with TRBJ1-3; D remains unclear. The germline V gene has CDR1 GTSNPN and CDR2 SVGIG (reference sequence). This CDR3 has 13 residues. The ends were cut back, 4 bases at V and 1 base at J, with 8 bases in the middle.